This TCR beta chain was sequenced during a study of molecular identifiers for immune sequencing clone quantification. Overall study findings and caveats: Under 1% of molecules in naive cells, but over 99% of effector molecules, belonged to clones above 20 RNA copies. Spiked Jurkat TCR RNA equal to one cell could reportedly be picked out among some 1 million naive cells.

Germline V lookup: CDR1 LGHNA, CDR2 YSLEER. The ends were cut back, 1 base at V and 4 bases at J, with 12 bases in the middle. The CDR3 is made up of 15 amino acids. TCRdb analysed the PCR reads with MiXCR anew, one entry per CDR3 protein. Here the sample spans around 320,000 distinct CDR3 sequences, roughly a quarter being singletons. Using a CD8+CD4-CCR7+CD45RA+ phenotype, naive CD8 T cells were sorted. Concerning this clonotype: Its antigen is not identified. A much larger clone differs by one base, so this may be a read error.

Sample: naive CD8+ T cells from blood, with Jurkat cell RNA spiked in. Subset specified: FACS-sorted CD8+CD4-CCR7+CD45RA+ naive T cells. The sequence was collected from a human donor in good health. Some libraries in this study had Jurkat cell RNA spiked in. The chain carries TRBV4-3 and TRBJ2-3; D not resolved. This chain's CDR3 is CASSQGTAGPDTQYF. The DNA of the CDR3 is TGCGCCAGCAGCCAAGGTACTGCTGGGCCAGATACGCAGTATTTT.